This TCR beta chain was recorded in a study of shared clonotypes between healthy human individuals. Broader study findings: The naive CD4 repertoires of a handful of donors were compared, and approximately 4.5% of clonotypes were shared. The study generally estimated greater richness for naive than memory subsets. Represented genetic and exposure-history diversity was restricted by having few donors.

A remark on this clone: Its antigen remains unknown.

Germline CDR1 LGHNA, CDR2 YSLEER. J gave up 2 bases and V 1 base, and 3 bases lay outside the gene matches. The CDR3 runs 16 residues. TCRdb's table, derived via immunoSEQ multiplex PCR, lists solely in-frame clones and lacks some. This sample has some 2.1 million clones, with 93% found just once. In the naive CD8 group, cells lacked CD45RO and were positively selected for CCR7, so terminally differentiated effector memory CD45RA+ cells were left out. The chain employs TRBV4-3 and TRBJ2-3; 10 positions match TRBD2. The receptor was isolated from a young man in good health. Some clones in this sample may be carry-over from other donors' samples. Sequencing input: naive CD8+ T cells from PBMCs. CDR3 in DNA: TGCGCCAGCAGCCAAGTGCTAGCGGGAGACACAGATACGCAGTATTTT. It translates to CASSQVLAGDTDTQYF.